A single sample is the source of the 9 T cell receptor beta chains below, sequenced in a study of graft-versus-host responses after intestinal transplantation. Repertoires were generated with immunoSEQ multiplex PCR, while TCRdb's copy carries only in-frame clones and drops some. The sample holds about 98,000 clones, roughly 86% seen once. The input for sequencing was PBMCs, taken 255 days after intestinal transplant. The receptor set was obtained from a human patient who received an intestinal transplant, so some T cells may come from the graft donor.

This rearrangement joins TRBV6-5 to TRBJ1-1, with D perhaps TRBD1 (5 bases). The CDR3 runs to 15 residues. V was shortened by 6 bases and J by 8 bases, with 22 bases between the two germline ends. CDR1 and CDR2 from the germline V gene are MNHEY and SVGAGI. As DNA, the CDR3 is TGTGCCAGCAGCCGAAGGGACCGCCGGGGGGAAGAAGCTTTCTTT. Its translation: CASSRRDRRGEEAFF.

The chain uses TRBV5-1 and TRBJ1-1, with D maybe TRBD1 (5 bases). V was clipped by 0 bases and J by 5 bases, with 11 bases between them. Germline V CDR1 and CDR2: SGHRS, YFSETQ. This CDR3 contains 14 residues. This CDR3 is CASSLARVGTEAFF. CDR3 nucleotide sequence: TGCGCCAGCAGCTTGGCCAGGGTTGGGACTGAAGCTTTCTTT.

The gene calls are TRBV9 and TRBJ1-6; D call uncertain. The CDR3 sequence is 12 residues long. With 3 bases removed from V and 8 bases from J, the gap between germline ends came to 6 bases. Germline V gene sequence: CDR1 SGDLS, CDR2 YYNGEE. The CDR3 sequence: CASSGGDSPLHF. CDR3 nucleotide sequence: TGTGCCAGCAGCGGAGGAGATTCACCCCTCCACTTT.

This clone has more than one count but fewer than ten. This likely comes from a read error, as the CDR3 has no conserved phenylalanine or tryptophan at its end. It is unclear where the CDR3 begins or ends on the DNA, so no DNA is shown, and the CDR3 is as TCRdb lists it. The chain uses TRBV5-6 and TRBJ2-7; no check of the table's D call, TRBD1, against the DNA was made. Germline V gene lookup returns CDR1 SGHDT and CDR2 YYEEEE. The CDR3 has 8 amino acids, counting both end residues. The CDR3 reads CASRQGAT.

The chain employs TRBV7-9 and TRBJ2-3, with D possibly TRBD2 on 5 matching bases. Trimming took 3 bases from V and 1 from J, leaving 17 bases between them. Germline values: CDR1 SEHNR, CDR2 FQNEAQ (reference sequence). CDR3 length: 17 residues. DNA for the CDR3: TGTGCCAGCAGCTTGCCCGAGGGAGCCTTCGGCACAGATACGCAGTATTTT. The encoded protein is CASSLPEGAFGTDTQYF.

V is TRBV4-1 and J is TRBJ1-1, with a weak D call TRBD1 (5 bases). The CDR3 runs to 14 residues. V dropped 4 bases and J dropped 0 bases, with 9 bases sitting between them. The germline V gene encodes CDR1 MGHRA and CDR2 YSYEKL. The CDR3 spells CASSPRQMNTEAFF. DNA for the CDR3: TGCGCCAGCAGCCCCCGACAGATGAACACTGAAGCTTTCTTT.

The V and J genes are TRBV5-6 and TRBJ1-2; tentative D call: TRBD1 (5 bases). V lost 7 bases to trimming and J lost 3 bases, with 13 bases between them. The CDR3 contains 13 residues. Germline V gives CDR1 SGHDT, CDR2 YYEEEE. The CDR3 spells CASPRGGDYGYTF. In DNA form, the CDR3 reads TGTGCCAGCCCCCGGGGGGGAGACTATGGCTACACCTTC.

The rearrangement links TRBV9 to TRBJ1-3, with D hard to call. The CDR3 is 15 residues long. Germline V gives CDR1 SGDLS, CDR2 YYNGEE. The ends were cut back, 4 bases at V and 0 bases at J, with 11 bases in the middle. The CDR3 here is CASSLDGSSGNTIYF. In nucleotides, the CDR3 is TGTGCCAGCAGCTTGGACGGCAGCTCTGGAAACACCATATATTTT. Together with reference TRBV9 and TRBJ1-3, the CDR3 gives the full variable domain: DSGVTQTPKHLITATGQRVTLRCSPRSGDLSVYWYQQSLDQGLQFLIQYYNGEERAKGNILERFSAQQFPDLHSELNLSSLELGDSALYFCASSLDGSSGNTIYFGEGSWLTVV.

The rearrangement links TRBV19 to TRBJ1-4; TRBD1 is a possible D gene (6 bases). There are 15 residues in the CDR3. The V gene's germline CDR1 is LNHDA and CDR2 SQIVND (reference sequence). V was trimmed by 0 bases and J by 5 bases, leaving 10 bases between them. For the CDR3, the DNA is TGTGCCAGTAGTATAGAGTGGGGGCCCAATGAAAAACTGTTTTTT. Its translation: CASSIEWGPNEKLFF.